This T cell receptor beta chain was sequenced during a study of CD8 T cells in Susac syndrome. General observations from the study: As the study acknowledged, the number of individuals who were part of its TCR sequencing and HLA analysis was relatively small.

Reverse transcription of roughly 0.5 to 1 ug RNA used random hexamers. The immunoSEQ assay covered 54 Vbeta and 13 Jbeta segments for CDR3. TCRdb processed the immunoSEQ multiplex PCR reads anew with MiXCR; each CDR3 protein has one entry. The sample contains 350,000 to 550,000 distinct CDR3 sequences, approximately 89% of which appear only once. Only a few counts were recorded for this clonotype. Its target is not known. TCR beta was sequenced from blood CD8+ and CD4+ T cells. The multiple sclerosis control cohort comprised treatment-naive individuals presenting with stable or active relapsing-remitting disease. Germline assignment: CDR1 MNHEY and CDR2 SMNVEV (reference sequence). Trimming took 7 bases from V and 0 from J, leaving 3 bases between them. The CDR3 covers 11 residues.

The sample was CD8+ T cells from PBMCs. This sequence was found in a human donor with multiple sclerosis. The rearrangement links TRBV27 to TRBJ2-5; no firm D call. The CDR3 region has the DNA TGTGCCAGCACCTACCAAGAGACCCAGTACTTC. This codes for CASTYQETQYF.